This T cell receptor (beta chain) comes out of a study of T cell responses to AZD1222 COVID-19 vaccine (dated by TCRdb to the early 2020s). About the investigation overall: Because spike-specific TCR depth and breadth did not differ between the two schedules, AZD1222 recipients who got a second dose at roughly 4 weeks were pooled with those who got a second dose at roughly 12 weeks. TCR sequencing covered more than 230 trial participants: 207 given two doses of AZD1222 and 26 given two doses of MenACWY control vaccine. Trial participants were enrolled into age subgroups of 18-55, 56-69 and 70-plus years, which contained about 150, 27 and 61 TCR-sequenced participants, respectively.

Study-wide findings and limitations: After two AZD1222 doses, both the breadth and the depth of spike-specific TCRs were significantly higher than at day 0 and than in MenACWY recipients. The 56-69-year group was small, and its depth increase did not reach significance, likely because of low power. Vaccine-associated CD4 TCRs spanned the whole spike protein, with dominant responses in regions 160-218 and 743-854. Participants were mostly white British, with more females than males. The authors suggested clonal diversity may have been underestimated. Reportedly, close to half of the unique spike-specific TCRs recognized epitopes lying outside the regions that are mutated in the B.1.351 and B.1.1.7 variants. Conclusions about previously exposed vaccinees were limited because only a handful of AZD1222 recipients were SARS-CoV-2 seropositive at baseline. Because no day 14 peak-response samples were available, the repertoires could be characterized only after the peak T cell response.

The CDR3 regions of human TCRbeta chains were analyzed by immunosequencing. In the source study's methods: TCRs in the repertoires were matched against a reference library of SARS-CoV-2-specific TCRs that had been generated with the MIRA antigen-specificity platform. Breadth was defined as the fraction of unique TCRs that were SARS-CoV-2-associated. Depth was defined as the fraction of total T cells that were SARS-CoV-2-associated. Using the MIRA data, each spike-specific TCR was mapped to the spike region that the TCR reacts to and placed in a CD4 or CD8 class. Log10-transformed breadth and depth values were compared by one-way ANOVA with Sidak's multiple comparisons tests. The clones in this table, taken by TCRdb from immuneACCESS, are in-frame only. Not every clone is retained; where verified, under half of the shortfall comes from an unresolved V gene, and the cause of the rest is unknown. The DNA gave D and trimming, while V, J and clone size come from that table. The sample table shows some 120,000 clones, and about 89% are seen once. Under 35% of the sample is held by the ten biggest clonotypes.

The CDR3 runs 17 amino acids, cysteine and phenylalanine included. The entry retains the CDR3 DNA only, 51 bases that are in frame from base 1. Deletion took 0 bases off V and 5 bases off J, with a span of 19 bases between the germline ends. In the germline V gene, CDR1 corresponds to KGHSH and CDR2 to LQKENI. Only one count was recorded for this clone. Which antigen it targets is not known. It has no much larger one-base neighbor in the sample; base qualities were not kept. The sample's time point, from its label and the paper: baseline before first vaccination. The vaccinee samples were drawn from two UK trials, COV001 and COV002, one of which was a single-blind randomized controlled phase 2/3 trial testing AZD1222 (ChAdOx1 nCoV-19) in healthy adults. Trial participant PBMC samples were collected at day 0 and day 28 after the second dose for TCRbeta chain sequencing.

Sequences were derived from peripheral blood, sampled on day 0 of AZD1222 vaccination. The rearranged chain carries TRBV18 and TRBJ1-2, with the D gene too uncertain to name. This clonotype was obtained from an adult in good health. The nucleotide sequence is given as TGTGCCAGCTCACCACCCTTTTCGGAGACGTCCGATTATGGCTACACCTTC. Translated, it reads CASSPPFSETSDYGYTF.